This TCR beta chain was found in a study of metastatic and nonmetastatic thyroid tumors. All patients reached thyroid surgery having received no treatment beforehand. Germline V gives CDR1 SQVTM, CDR2 ANQGSEA. The V and J ends lost 5 bases and 4 bases, in that order; junction bases with no gene match: 12. This CDR3 is built from 15 residues. TCRdb used MiXCR to call clones anew from the PCR reads. The sample shows 70,000 or so clones, approximately 14% of them seen only once. This clone has ten or more counts. The gene calls are TRBV29-1 and TRBJ1-1, with TRBD1 matching over 8 bases. The clonotype was recovered from a male donor with papillary thyroid cancer or a benign thyroid nodule (not recorded which). Some clones in this sample may be carry-over from other donors' samples. The sequencing sample was made of blood. CDR3: CSVQKGQGAFTEAFF. As DNA, the CDR3 is TGCAGCGTTCAGAAGGGGCAGGGGGCTTTCACTGAAGCTTTCTTT.